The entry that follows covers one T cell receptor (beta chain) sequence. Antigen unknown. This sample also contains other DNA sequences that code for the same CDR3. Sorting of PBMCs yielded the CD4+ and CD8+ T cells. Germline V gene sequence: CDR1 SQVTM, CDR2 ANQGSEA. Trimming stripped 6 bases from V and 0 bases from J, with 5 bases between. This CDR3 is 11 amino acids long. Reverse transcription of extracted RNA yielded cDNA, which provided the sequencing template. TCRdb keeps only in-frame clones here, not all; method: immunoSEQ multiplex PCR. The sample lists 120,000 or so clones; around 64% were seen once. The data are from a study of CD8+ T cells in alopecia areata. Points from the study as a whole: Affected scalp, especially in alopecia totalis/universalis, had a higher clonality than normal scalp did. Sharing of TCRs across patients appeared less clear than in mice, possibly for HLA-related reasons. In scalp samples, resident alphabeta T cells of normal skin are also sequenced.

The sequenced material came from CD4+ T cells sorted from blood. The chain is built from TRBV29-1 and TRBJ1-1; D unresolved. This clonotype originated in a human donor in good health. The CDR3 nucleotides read TGCAGCGTAGCTGTGAACACTGAAGCTTTCTTT. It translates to CSVAVNTEAFF.